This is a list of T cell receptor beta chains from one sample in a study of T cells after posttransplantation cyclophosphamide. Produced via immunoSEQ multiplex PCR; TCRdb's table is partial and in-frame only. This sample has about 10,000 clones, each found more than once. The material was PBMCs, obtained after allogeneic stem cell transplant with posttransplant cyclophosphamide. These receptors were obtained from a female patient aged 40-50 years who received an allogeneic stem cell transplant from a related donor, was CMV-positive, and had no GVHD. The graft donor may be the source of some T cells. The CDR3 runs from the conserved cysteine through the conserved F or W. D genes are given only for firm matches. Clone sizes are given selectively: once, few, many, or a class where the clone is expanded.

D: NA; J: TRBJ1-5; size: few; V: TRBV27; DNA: TGTGCCAGCAGTCCCTCGGGGTGGACCACCAATCAGCCCCAGCATTTT; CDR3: CASSPSGWTTNQPQHF
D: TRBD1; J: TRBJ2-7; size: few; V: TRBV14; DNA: TGTGCCAGCAGCCAAGGGGACAGGGAAGGCCACGAGCAGTACTTC; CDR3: CASSQGDREGHEQYF
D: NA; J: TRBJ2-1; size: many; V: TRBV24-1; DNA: TGTGCCACCTATGAGGAGACAGTCTCCTACAATGAGCAGTTCTTC; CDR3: CATYEETVSYNEQFF
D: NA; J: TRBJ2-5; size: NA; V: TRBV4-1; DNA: TGCGCCAGCAGCCAAGATGCCGCTTCGGGTCAAGAGACCCAGTACTTC; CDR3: CASSQDAASGQETQYF
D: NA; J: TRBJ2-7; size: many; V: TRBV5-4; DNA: TGTGCCAGCAGCTTGGGGGGGGTTTACGAGCAGTACTTC; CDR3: CASSLGGVYEQYF
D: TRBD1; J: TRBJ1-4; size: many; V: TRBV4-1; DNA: TGCGCCAGCAGCCAAGCCGGGACAGGTTGGGAAAAACTGTTTTTT; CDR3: CASSQAGTGWEKLFF
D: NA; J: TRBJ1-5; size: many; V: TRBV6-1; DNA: TGTGCCAGCAGTTCGACACCTAGCAATCAGCCCCAGCATTTT; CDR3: CASSSTPSNQPQHF
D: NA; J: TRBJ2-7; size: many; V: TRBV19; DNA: TGTGCCAGTAGTCAAACATACAGCTCCTACGAGCAGTACTTC; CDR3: CASSQTYSSYEQYF
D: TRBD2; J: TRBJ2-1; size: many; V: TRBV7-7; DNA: TGTGCCAGCAGCTTAGGATTAGCGGGGGGGGACAATGAGCAGTTCTTC; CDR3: CASSLGLAGGDNEQFF
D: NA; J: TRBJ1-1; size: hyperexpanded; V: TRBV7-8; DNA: TGTGCCAGCAGCTCCCGCTCAACAGGGTGGGCTTTCTTT; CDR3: CASSSRSTGWAFF
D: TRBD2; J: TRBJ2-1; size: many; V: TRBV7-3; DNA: TGTGCCAGCAGCTTAGCGGGGGGCACCTACAATGAGCAGTTCTTC; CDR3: CASSLAGGTYNEQFF
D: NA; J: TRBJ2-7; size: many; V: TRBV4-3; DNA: TGCGCCAGCAGCCAAGTACTCAACCCAAAGGGGTCCTACGAGCAGTACTTC; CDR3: CASSQVLNPKGSYEQYF
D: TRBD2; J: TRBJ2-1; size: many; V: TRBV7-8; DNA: TGTGCCAGCAGCTCCTTAGCGGGGTCGGCCTACAATGAGCAGTTCTTC; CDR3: CASSSLAGSAYNEQFF
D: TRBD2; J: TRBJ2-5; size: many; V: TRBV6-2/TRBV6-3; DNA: TGTGCCAGCACCCCGGGACTAGCAGGGGGGACCCAGTACTTC; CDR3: CASTPGLAGGTQYF
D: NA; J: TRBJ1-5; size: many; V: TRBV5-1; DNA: TGCGCCAGCAGCCGGGACGGGACCGCGGGGCAGCCCCAGCATTTT; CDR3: CASSRDGTAGQPQHF
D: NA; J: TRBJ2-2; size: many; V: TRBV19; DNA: TGTGCCAGTAGCTACCCCCGGCCAGGACAGCGAAACACCGGGGAGCTGTTTTTT; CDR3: CASSYPRPGQRNTGELFF
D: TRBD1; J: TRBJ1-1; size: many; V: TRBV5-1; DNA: TGCGCCAGCAGCTTGGGCGGACAGGGGTCCTTGAACACTGAAGCTTTCTTT; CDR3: CASSLGGQGSLNTEAFF
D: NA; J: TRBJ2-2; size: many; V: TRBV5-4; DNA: TGTGCCAGCAGCTTCATCTGGGGGACTCATAACGCTGACGGGGAGCTGTTTTTT; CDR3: CASSFIWGTHNADGELFF
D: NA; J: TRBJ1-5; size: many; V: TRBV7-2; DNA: TGTGCCAGCAGCTTACACACGAATCAGCCCCAGCATTTT; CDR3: CASSLHTNQPQHF
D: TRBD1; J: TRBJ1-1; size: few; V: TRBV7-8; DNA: TGTGCCAGCAGCTTAGAAAGGACAGGGGACAAGTGGGCTTTCTTT; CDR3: CASSLERTGDKWAFF
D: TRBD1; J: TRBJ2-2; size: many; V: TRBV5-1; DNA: TGCGCCAGCAGCTTGACAGGGGAAACCGGGGAGCTGTTTTTT; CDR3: CASSLTGETGELFF
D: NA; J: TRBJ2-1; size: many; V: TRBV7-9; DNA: TGTGCCAGCTCTCCCCCCGGGAGAGGGGCATTCTTC; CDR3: CASSPPGRGAFF
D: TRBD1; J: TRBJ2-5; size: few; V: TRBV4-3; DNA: TGCGCCAGCAGCCAAGGCGACCTGACAGGGGGCGTCCCAAAAGAGACCCAGTACTTC; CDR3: CASSQGDLTGGVPKETQYF
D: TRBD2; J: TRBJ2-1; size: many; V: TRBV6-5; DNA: TGTGCCACGGGGGGACCTAATCCTCCCTACAATGAGCAGTTCTTC; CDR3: CATGGPNPPYNEQFF
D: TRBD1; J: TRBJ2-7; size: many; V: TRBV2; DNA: TGTGCCAGCAGTATAGACAGGGGTGGGACCTACGAGCAGTACTTC; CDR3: CASSIDRGGTYEQYF
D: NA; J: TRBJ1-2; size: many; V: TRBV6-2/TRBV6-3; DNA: TGTGCCAGCAGTCGACTAGAGGCTCGCTATGGCTACACCTTC; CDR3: CASSRLEARYGYTF
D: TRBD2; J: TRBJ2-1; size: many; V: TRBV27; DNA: TGTGCCAGCAGTTTCCTGACTAGCGGGGCGGGAGATGAGCAGTTCTTC; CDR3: CASSFLTSGAGDEQFF
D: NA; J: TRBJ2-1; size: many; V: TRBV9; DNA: TGTGCCAGCAGCGTAGGGCTTGCCCAGGATGAGCAGTTCTTC; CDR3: CASSVGLAQDEQFF
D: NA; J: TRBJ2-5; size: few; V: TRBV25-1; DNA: TGTGCCAGCAGTGAATATTCGGGGGGCCTTCAAGAGACCCAGTACTTC; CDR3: CASSEYSGGLQETQYF
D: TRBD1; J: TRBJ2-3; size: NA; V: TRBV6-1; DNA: TGTGCCAGCAGTGACACGCACGGGACAGTGAGAGATACGCAGTATTTT; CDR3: CASSDTHGTVRDTQYF
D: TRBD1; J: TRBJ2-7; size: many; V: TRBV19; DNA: TGTGCCAGTAGTCCGAGACAGGGGGTGGGGACCTACGAGCAGTACTTC; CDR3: CASSPRQGVGTYEQYF
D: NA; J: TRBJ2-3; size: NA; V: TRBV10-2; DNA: TGCGCCAGCAGTGAGTCCGCGGGGGCCAACACAGATACGCAGTATTTT; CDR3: CASSESAGANTDTQYF
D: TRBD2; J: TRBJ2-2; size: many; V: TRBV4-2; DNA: TGTGCCAGCAGCCAAGATGGAGGACTAGCGGGGGGGAGCCTGTTTTTT; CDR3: CASSQDGGLAGGSLFF
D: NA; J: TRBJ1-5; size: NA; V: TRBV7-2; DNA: TGTGCCAGCAGCTTAGAACGGGGCAATCAGCCCCAGCATTTT; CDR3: CASSLERGNQPQHF
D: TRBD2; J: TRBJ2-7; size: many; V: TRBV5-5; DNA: TGTGCCAGCAGCTTGCGCGGGGGAAGCGACGAGCAGTACTTC; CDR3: CASSLRGGSDEQYF
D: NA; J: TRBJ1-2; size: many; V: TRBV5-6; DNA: TGTGCCAGCAGCCGGGGGACGAGAGCTAACTATGGCTACACCTTC; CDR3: CASSRGTRANYGYTF
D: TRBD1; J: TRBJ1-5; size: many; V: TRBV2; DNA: TGTGCCAAGGGACAGGGACAGCCCCAGCATTTT; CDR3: CAKGQGQPQHF
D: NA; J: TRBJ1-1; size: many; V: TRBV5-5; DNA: TGTGCCAGCAGCTTGTTGTCGCGGGCGAACACTGAAGCTTTCTTT; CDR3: CASSLLSRANTEAFF
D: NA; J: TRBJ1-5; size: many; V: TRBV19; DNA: TGTGCCAGTAGTATGGCCAGGGAGCAGCCCCAGCATTTT; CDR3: CASSMAREQPQHF